This is a list of T cell receptor beta chains from one sample in a study of blood T cell repertoires in COVID-19. Method: immunoSEQ multiplex PCR; TCRdb's copy keeps in-frame clones and lacks some. The data show roughly 86,000 clones, more than 65% seen once. Sequencing input: peripheral blood. Receptors were obtained from a man in his sixties with acute or convalescent COVID-19. The CDR3 runs from the conserved cysteine through the conserved F or W. D genes are given only for firm matches. Size tells how often a clone was seen (once, few, many) or the class of an expanded clone, and some rows leave it out.

J gene,D gene,clone size,V gene,CDR3 DNA,CDR3 protein
TRBJ1-1,NA,NA,TRBV6-5,TGTGCCAGCAGTTCGGAGCCCAGGGTCGGCACTGAAGCTTTCTTT,CASSSEPRVGTEAFF
TRBJ2-5,TRBD1,NA,TRBV6-5,TGTGCCAGCACAATGGACAGGGTACAAGAGACCCAGTACTTC,CASTMDRVQETQYF
TRBJ1-5,NA,NA,TRBV7-8,TGTGCCAGCACCCCGTCTTACGGTCAGCCCCAGCATTTT,CASTPSYGQPQHF
TRBJ1-1,NA,NA,TRBV29-1,TGCAGCGGGCCGACAGCGAACACTGAAGCTTTCTTT,CSGPTANTEAFF
TRBJ1-4,NA,few,TRBV5-1,TGCGCCAGCAGCTCCGGGATAGGGACAACAACTAATGAAAAACTGTTTTTT,CASSSGIGTTTNEKLFF
TRBJ2-1,NA,NA,TRBV9,TGTGCCAGCAGCGTAGGTGGCCCCTACAATGAGCAGTTCTTC,CASSVGGPYNEQFF
TRBJ2-5,TRBD2,NA,TRBV11-2,TGTGCCAGCAGGACTAGCGGAGAAGAGACCCAGTACTTC,CASRTSGEETQYF
TRBJ1-2,NA,NA,TRBV19,TGTGCCACCTCGAAATGGGGCTCTGGCTACACCTTC,CATSKWGSGYTF
TRBJ1-5,NA,NA,TRBV5-5,TGTGCCAGCAGCTTGGGGGGAGCGAGCAATCAGCCCCAGCATTTT,CASSLGGASNQPQHF
TRBJ2-3,NA,NA,TRBV7-2,TGTGCCAGCAGCCTACCGCTAGGGGTGGGGCATTATCCAGATACGCAGTATTTT,CASSLPLGVGHYPDTQYF
TRBJ2-1,NA,NA,TRBV30,TGTGCCTGGGGACAGTACAATGAGCAGTTCTTC,CAWGQYNEQFF
TRBJ1-2,TRBD1,NA,TRBV5-5,TGTGCCAGCAGTGAGACAGGGGACTATGGCTACACCTTC,CASSETGDYGYTF
TRBJ1-2,TRBD1,NA,TRBV19,TGTGCCAGTACCACCGACAGGGTCTATGGCTACACCTTC,CASTTDRVYGYTF
TRBJ1-2,TRBD1,NA,TRBV5-6,TGTGCCAGCAGCTTGGTGGGACAGGACTATGGCTACACCTTC,CASSLVGQDYGYTF
TRBJ2-7,TRBD2,once,TRBV6-5,TGTGCCAGCAGTTACCAAGGACTAGTGGGCGAGCAGTACTTC,CASSYQGLVGEQYF
TRBJ1-1,NA,NA,TRBV25-1,TGTGCCAGCAGTGAATACGGACAGACCAACACTGAAGCTTTCTTT,CASSEYGQTNTEAFF
TRBJ1-4,NA,NA,TRBV28,TGTGCCAGCAGCCAATATCAGGGGAGGGAGGAAAAACTGTTTTTT,CASSQYQGREEKLFF
TRBJ1-3,NA,NA,TRBV6-6,TGTGCCAGCAGTTACTCGGCAGGGGTCACGGACACCATATATTTT,CASSYSAGVTDTIYF
TRBJ1-5,TRBD1,NA,TRBV20-1,TGCAGTGCTAGTCTCAGGGGGCGGGATCAGCCCCAGCATTTT,CSASLRGRDQPQHF
TRBJ1-2,TRBD1,few,TRBV7-9,TGTGCCAGCAGCCGGACAGGAAATGGCTACACCTTC,CASSRTGNGYTF